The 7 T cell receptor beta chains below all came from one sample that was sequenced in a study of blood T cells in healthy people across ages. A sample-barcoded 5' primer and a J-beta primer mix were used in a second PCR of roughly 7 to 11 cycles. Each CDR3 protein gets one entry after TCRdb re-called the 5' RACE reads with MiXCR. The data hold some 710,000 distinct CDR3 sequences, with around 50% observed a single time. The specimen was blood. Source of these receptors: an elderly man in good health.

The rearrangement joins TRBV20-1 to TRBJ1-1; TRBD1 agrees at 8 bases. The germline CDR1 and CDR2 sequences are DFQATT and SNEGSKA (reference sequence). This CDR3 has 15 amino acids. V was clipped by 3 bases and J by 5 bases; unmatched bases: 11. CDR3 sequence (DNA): TGCAGTGCTAGTAAGCAGGGGGCAAGAAGAACTGAAGCTTTCTTT. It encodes CSASKQGARRTEAFF.

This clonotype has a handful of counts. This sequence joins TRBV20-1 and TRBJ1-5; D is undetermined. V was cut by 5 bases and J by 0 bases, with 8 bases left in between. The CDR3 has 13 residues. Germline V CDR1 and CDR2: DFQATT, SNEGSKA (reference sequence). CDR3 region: CSAASYSNQPQHF. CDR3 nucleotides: TGCAGTGCTGCATCGTATAGCAATCAGCCCCAGCATTTT.

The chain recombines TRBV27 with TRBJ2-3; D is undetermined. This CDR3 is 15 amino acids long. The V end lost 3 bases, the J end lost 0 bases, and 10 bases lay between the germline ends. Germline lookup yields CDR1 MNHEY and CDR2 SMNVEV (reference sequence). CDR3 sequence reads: CASSFRSDSTDTQYF. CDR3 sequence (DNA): TGTGCCAGCAGTTTTCGGAGTGATAGCACAGATACGCAGTATTTT.

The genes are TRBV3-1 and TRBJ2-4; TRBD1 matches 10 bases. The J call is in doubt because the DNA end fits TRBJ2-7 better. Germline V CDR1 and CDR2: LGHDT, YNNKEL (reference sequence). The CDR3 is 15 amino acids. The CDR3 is CASSQYRDRGHEQYF. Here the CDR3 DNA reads TGTGCCAGCAGCCAGTACCGGGACAGGGGACACGAGCAGTACTTC.

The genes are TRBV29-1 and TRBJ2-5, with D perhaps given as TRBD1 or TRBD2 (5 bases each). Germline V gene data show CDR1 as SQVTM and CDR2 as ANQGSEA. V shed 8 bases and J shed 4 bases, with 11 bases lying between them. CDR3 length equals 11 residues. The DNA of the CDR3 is TGCAGCAAGGGGACCCGAGAGACCCAGTACTTC. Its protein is CSKGTRETQYF.

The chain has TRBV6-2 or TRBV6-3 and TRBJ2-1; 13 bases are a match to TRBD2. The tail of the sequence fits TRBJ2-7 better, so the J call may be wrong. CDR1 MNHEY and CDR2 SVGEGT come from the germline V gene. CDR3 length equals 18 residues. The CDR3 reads CASSYGTSGISSYNEQYF. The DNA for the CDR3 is TGTGCCAGCAGTTACGGGACTAGCGGGATAAGCTCCTACAATGAGCAGTACTTC.

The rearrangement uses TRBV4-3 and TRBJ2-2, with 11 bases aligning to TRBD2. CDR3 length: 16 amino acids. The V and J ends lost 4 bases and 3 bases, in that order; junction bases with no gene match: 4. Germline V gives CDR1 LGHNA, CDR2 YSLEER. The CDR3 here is CASSRTSGGYTGELFF. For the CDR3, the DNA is TGCGCCAGCAGCCGAACTAGCGGGGGATACACCGGGGAGCTGTTTTTT.